This note documents a single T cell receptor beta chain sequence. Assay used: immunoSEQ multiplex PCR; TCRdb lists only in-frame clones, some missing. The sample contains approximately 100,000 clones, about 85% of which appear only once. The data derive from a study of blood T cell repertoires in COVID-19. Background on the study: Donors in the United States, Italy and Spain gave samples during acute or convalescent COVID-19. T cells, B-cell-depleted T cells, or PBMCs supplied cDNA or gDNA.

CDR3 length equals 16 residues. Germline CDR1 and CDR2: SGHVS and FNYEAQ. Trimming pared 0 bases from V and 9 bases from J, leaving 15 bases between. The V gene is TRBV7-6, the J gene TRBJ1-6; D is uncertain. This TCR came from a man at least 80 years old with acute or convalescent COVID-19. The sequenced sample consisted of peripheral blood. The CDR3 nucleotides read TGTGCCAGCAGCTTAGCGCGGCCCGGGGAGGGTTCACCCCTCCACTTT. This codes for CASSLARPGEGSPLHF.